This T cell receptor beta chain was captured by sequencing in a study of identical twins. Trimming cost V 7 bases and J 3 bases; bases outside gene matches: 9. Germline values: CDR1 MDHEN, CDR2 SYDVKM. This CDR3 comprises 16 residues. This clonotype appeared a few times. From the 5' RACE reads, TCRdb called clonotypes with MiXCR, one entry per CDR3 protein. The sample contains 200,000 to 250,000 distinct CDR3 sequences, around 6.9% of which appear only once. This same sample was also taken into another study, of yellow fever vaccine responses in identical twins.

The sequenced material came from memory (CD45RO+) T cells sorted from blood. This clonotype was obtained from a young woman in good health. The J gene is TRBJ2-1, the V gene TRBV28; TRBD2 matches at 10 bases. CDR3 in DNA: TGTGCCAGCACCACTGCCGGACTAGCGGTCTACAATGAGCAGTTCTTC. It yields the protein CASTTAGLAVYNEQFF.